This record covers a single T cell receptor beta chain. The data belong to a study of blood T cell repertoires in COVID-19. Study information: Acute and convalescent COVID-19 samples came from the United States, Italy and Spain. The cDNA or gDNA used as material had been derived from T cells, B-cell-depleted T cells, or PBMCs.

CDR1 and CDR2 (germline): SNHLY, FYNNEI. This CDR3 has 14 residues. V was shortened by 6 bases and J by 5 bases, with 16 bases between the two germline ends. Per the authors' pipeline: It was from reference gene primer amplification that nucleated cell counts were estimated. The table came from immunoSEQ multiplex PCR; TCRdb's copy has only in-frame clones and leaves some out. The DNA gave D and trimming, while V, J and clone size come from that table. Here the sample spans about 110,000 clones, approximately 70% being singletons. This clonotype was sampled from a woman aged 55-70 years with acute or convalescent COVID-19. The chain is built from TRBV2 and TRBJ2-5; tentative D call: TRBD1 (6 bases). The sequencing sample was made of peripheral blood. In DNA form, the CDR3 reads TGTGCCAGCAGGGGTGGGACAAGAGGGGAGACCCAGTACTTC. Protein product: CASRGGTRGETQYF.